This T cell receptor (beta chain) was retrieved from a study of blood T cell repertoires in COVID-19. V was trimmed by 0 bases and J by 3 bases, leaving 15 bases between them. Germline CDR1 and CDR2: GTSNPN and SVGIG (reference sequence). The CDR3 runs to 17 residues. This clone was counted a single time. Profiling relied on immunoSEQ multiplex PCR, and the TCRdb table lists in-frame clones only, not all of them. Here the sample spans a few hundred thousand clones, about 87% being singletons. This TCR was recovered from a man aged 35 to 55 in a cohort exposed to, infected with or recovered from COVID-19 (not recorded which). V is TRBV30 and J is TRBJ2-6; D is possibly TRBD2 (5 bases). The material sequenced was PBMCs or T cells enriched from blood (not recorded which). CDR3 sequence: CAWSVGRFGLGANVLTF. CDR3 sequence (DNA): TGTGCCTGGAGTGTTGGGCGTTTCGGACTTGGGGCCAACGTCCTGACTTTC.